Each of the 26 T cell receptor beta chains below was sequenced from the same sample in a study of blood T cell repertoires in COVID-19. The table came from immunoSEQ multiplex PCR; TCRdb's copy has only in-frame clones and leaves some out. The sample yields around 28,000 clones, 70% to 90% seen once. Specimen: peripheral blood. Receptors originate from a human donor in a cohort sampled during active COVID-19.

As DNA, the CDR3 is TGCAGCGTTGGTGAGAACTATGGCTACACCTTC. This sequence encodes CSVGENYGYTF. The chain joins TRBV29-1 to TRBJ1-2; D gene uncertain. The V and J ends lost 4 bases and 2 bases respectively, with 5 bases between them. The CDR3 runs to 11 residues. Germline lookup yields CDR1 SQVTM and CDR2 ANQGSEA. Drawing the rest from reference TRBV29-1 and TRBJ1-2, the complete variable domain is SAVISQKPSRDICQRGTSLTIQCQVDSQVTMMFWYRQQPGQSLTLIATANQGSEATYESGFVIDKFPISRPNLTFSTLTVSNMSPEDSSIYLCSVGENYGYTFGSGTRLTVV.

The chain is built from TRBV27 and TRBJ2-7; 8 bases are shared with TRBD1. Losses at the gene ends were 2 bases for V and 0 bases for J; bases not matched to a gene: 6. Germline CDR1 and CDR2: MNHEY and SMNVEV (reference sequence). The CDR3 sequence is 16 residues long. CDR3 sequence: CASSLDPGQASYEQYF. DNA for the CDR3: TGTGCCAGCAGTTTAGATCCGGGACAGGCCTCCTACGAGCAGTACTTC.

The chain is built from TRBV18 and TRBJ2-2; TRBD1 might be the D (5 bases). V was clipped by 4 bases and J by 3 bases, with 12 bases between them. CDR1 KGHSH and CDR2 LQKENI come from the germline V gene. The CDR3 has 15 residues. The CDR3 loop is CASSLTTRDTGELFF. CDR3 sequence (DNA): TGTGCCAGCTCACTTACTACCAGGGACACCGGGGAGCTGTTTTTT.

This chain links TRBV10-2 with TRBJ2-7; 8 positions match TRBD1. Germline CDR1 reads WSHSY; CDR2 reads SAAADI. The V and J ends lost 10 bases and 1 base, in that order; junction bases with no gene match: 12. The CDR3 consists of 15 residues. CDR3 protein: CATDEKNRGSYEQYF. The CDR3 nucleotides read TGCGCCACCGACGAGAAAAACAGGGGGTCCTACGAGCAGTACTTC.

The chain uses TRBV5-6 and TRBJ2-7; D possibly corresponds to TRBD1 (6 bases). Trimming shortened V by 4 bases and J by 3 bases, and 11 bases separated the two germline ends. CDR3 length: 13 residues. CDR1 and CDR2 from the germline V gene are SGHDT and YYEEEE. The CDR3 here is CASSPDRDYEQYF. The CDR3 bases are TGTGCCAGCAGCCCGGACAGAGACTACGAGCAGTACTTC.

This sequence joins TRBV11-1 and TRBJ2-7; D possibly corresponds to TRBD1 (5 bases). V dropped 0 bases and J dropped 4 bases, with 10 bases sitting between them. The CDR3 loop spans 14 amino acids. CDR1 is SGHAT and CDR2 is FQDESV in the germline V gene (reference sequence). The CDR3 sequence is CASSLATQGYEQYF. The DNA of the CDR3 is TGTGCCAGCAGCTTAGCGACCCAGGGATACGAGCAGTACTTC.

V usage is TRBV6-5 and J usage is TRBJ1-3, with 8 bases that match TRBD1. The CDR3 totals 16 residues. V lost 4 bases, J lost 4 bases, and 9 bases stayed unmatched. Per germline, CDR1 MNHEY and CDR2 SVGAGI. The CDR3 bases are TGTGCCAGCAGTTCTCCGGGGGGACAGGCCGGAAACACCATATATTTT. It translates to CASSSPGGQAGNTIYF.

Only one count was recorded for this clone. This chain joins TRBV9 and TRBJ1-6; D perhaps matches TRBD1 (6 bases). The CDR3 covers 16 residues. The V gene lost 3 bases and the J gene lost 2 bases, with 12 bases spanning the gap. CDR1 SGDLS and CDR2 YYNGEE come from the germline V gene. CDR3 sequence (DNA): TGTGCCAGCAGCGACGGGACACCTACCTATAATTCACCCCTCCACTTT. Translating gives CASSDGTPTYNSPLHF.

CDR3 sequence (DNA): TGTGCCAGCTCACCGGGACAGAGGATCCCCTACGAGCAGTACTTC. Amino acids: CASSPGQRIPYEQYF. The chain employs TRBV18 and TRBJ2-7, with 7 nucleotides matching TRBD1. The V and J ends lost 3 bases and 2 bases, in that order; junction bases with no gene match: 7. Germline V lookup: CDR1 KGHSH, CDR2 LQKENI. The CDR3 length is 15 residues.

This clone was counted only a few times. The chain couples TRBV7-9 to TRBJ1-2; maybe TRBD1 (5 bases). The germline V and J ends were trimmed by 1 base and 8 bases, with 14 bases remaining between them. CDR3 length: 14 amino acids. Germline V gene sequence: CDR1 SEHNR, CDR2 FQNEAQ (reference sequence). CDR3 bases: TGTGCCAGCAGCTTAGAGACAGCCCCCCGCGGCTACACCTTC. Protein product: CASSLETAPRGYTF.

As for this clone: Germline and junction disagree at one end, which may indicate a read error. The gene calls are TRBV7-8 and TRBJ2-7, with no clear D. This CDR3 is 14 amino acids long. Germline CDR1 SGHVS, CDR2 FQNEAQ. The CDR3 bases are TGTGCCAGCAGCTTAGCCCCCCCCTCCCACGAGCAGTACTTC. Protein product: CASSLAPPSHEQYF. Full variable domain (remainder filled in from reference TRBV7-8 and TRBJ2-7): GAGVSQSPRYKVAKRGQDVALRCDPISGHVSLFWYQQALGQGPEFLTYFQNEAQLDKSGLPSDRFFAERPEGSVSTLKIQRTQQEDSAVYLCASSLAPPSHEQYFGPGTRLTVT.

The chain recombines TRBV4-2 with TRBJ2-2; TRBD1 aligns across 11 bases. Germline assignment: CDR1 LGHNA and CDR2 YNFKEQ. V gave up 5 bases and J gave up 3 bases; unmatched junction bases: 8. The CDR3 is 17 amino acids. CDR3 coding DNA: TGTGCCAGCAGCTTAGGACCGGGACAGGGGGACACCGGGGAGCTGTTTTTT. It encodes CASSLGPGQGDTGELFF.

V usage is TRBV20-1 and J usage is TRBJ2-3; 8 bases match TRBD2. J was trimmed by 3 bases and V by 3 bases; bases with no gene match: 2. Germline V lookup: CDR1 DFQATT, CDR2 SNEGSKA (reference sequence). This CDR3 contains 13 residues. CDR3 coding DNA: TGCAGTGCTAGTTCGGGGGGGACAGATACGCAGTATTTT. Translated: CSASSGGTDTQYF.

This clone has just one count. This chain joins TRBV2 and TRBJ2-7, with 8 bases identical to TRBD2. The CDR3 length is 17 residues. The V and J ends lost 8 bases and 0 bases, in that order; junction bases with no gene match: 15. In germline, CDR1 is SNHLY, CDR2 FYNNEI. CDR3 region: CASSRGVAGRSSYEQYF. CDR3 sequence (DNA): TGTGCCAGCTCCCGGGGGGTAGCGGGAAGGAGCTCCTACGAGCAGTACTTC.

The chain is built from TRBV28 and TRBJ2-3; 13 bases match TRBD2. This CDR3 contains 16 residues. From germline, CDR1 is MDHEN and CDR2 SYDVKM. V was pared by 4 bases and J by 1 base, with 2 bases of the junction left unmatched. CDR3 nucleotides: TGTGCCAGCAGTTCTGGACTAGCGGGGGGCACAGATACGCAGTATTTT. It codes for CASSSGLAGGTDTQYF.

The chain is built from TRBV7-3 and TRBJ2-1; maybe TRBD1 (6 bases). The ends were cut back, 4 bases at V and 7 bases at J, with 11 bases in the middle. Germline V gene data show CDR1 as SGHTA and CDR2 as FQGTGA. This CDR3 comprises 13 residues. The CDR3 spells CASSSRQGNEQFF. The CDR3 nucleotides are TGTGCCAGCAGCTCCCGTCAGGGGAATGAGCAGTTCTTC.

The gene calls are TRBV9 and TRBJ2-1, with TRBD1 matching 7 bases. CDR3 size: 14 residues. The ends lost 4 bases at V and 8 bases at J; junction bases unmatched: 9. CDR1 SGDLS and CDR2 YYNGEE come from the germline V gene. DNA of the CDR3: TGTGCCAGCAGCCCGGGACAGTCCTTCGATGAGCAGTTCTTC. Its translation is CASSPGQSFDEQFF.

The rearrangement links TRBV18 to TRBJ2-5; TRBD1 is a possible D gene (5 bases). V was pared by 3 bases and J by 5 bases, with 10 bases between. This CDR3 is built from 13 residues. CDR1 and CDR2 (germline): KGHSH, LQKENI. The CDR3 is CASSPLSGETQYF. The DNA for the CDR3 is TGTGCCAGCTCACCTCTTTCAGGGGAGACCCAGTACTTC.

The chain is built from TRBV6-1 and TRBJ1-5; TRBD1 agrees at 9 bases. This CDR3 region has 15 residues. The ends lost 2 bases at V and 11 bases at J; junction bases unmatched: 10. Germline V gene data show CDR1 as MNHNS and CDR2 as SASEGT. The CDR3 here is CASSEPGQGIFAQHF. CDR3 in DNA: TGTGCCAGCAGTGAACCGGGACAGGGCATCTTTGCCCAGCATTTT.

V usage is TRBV7-2 and J usage is TRBJ2-3, with 16 bases matching TRBD2. The V segment lost 3 bases and the J segment 5 bases; nucleotides outside the gene matches: 8. CDR3 length: 18 residues. Germline V gene data show CDR1 as SGHTA and CDR2 as FQGNSA. The CDR3 loop reads CASSFTGTSGGAGDTQYF. The CDR3 nucleotides read TGTGCCAGCAGCTTCACCGGGACTAGCGGGGGGGCTGGAGATACGCAGTATTTT.

The genes are TRBV6-5 and TRBJ1-3; no clear D. The germline CDR1 and CDR2 sequences are MNHEY and SVGAGI. Trimming removed 6 bases from V and 2 bases from J, with 14 bases in between. The CDR3 length is 15 residues. The CDR3 here is CASREGSAAGNTIYF. DNA for the CDR3: TGTGCCAGCAGGGAGGGATCGGCGGCTGGAAACACCATATATTTT.

The chain recombines TRBV13 with TRBJ2-3, with TRBD2 identical over 10 bases. The CDR3 is 19 residues long. Looked up from germline, CDR1 is PRHDT and CDR2 is FYEKMQ (reference sequence). V was clipped by 4 bases and J by 0 bases; unmatched bases: 13. The DNA for the CDR3 is TGTGCCAGCAGCTCAGATTTGGGTAGCGGGGGGCCTAGCACAGATACGCAGTATTTT. It translates to CASSSDLGSGGPSTDTQYF.

This chain links TRBV27 with TRBJ2-7, with 10 bases matching TRBD2. Germline CDR1 reads MNHEY; CDR2 reads SMNVEV (reference sequence). V gave up 7 bases and J gave up 2 bases; unmatched junction bases: 5. This CDR3 spans 14 amino acids. The CDR3 loop is CASKIAGGAYEQYF. DNA for the CDR3: TGTGCCAGCAAAATAGCGGGGGGCGCCTACGAGCAGTACTTC.

The chain has TRBV29-1 and TRBJ2-7; 14 nucleotides match TRBD2. V gave up 6 bases and J gave up 4 bases; unmatched junction bases: 5. CDR3 length: 14 amino acids. The germline gives CDR1 SQVTM, CDR2 ANQGSEA. In DNA form, the CDR3 reads TGCAGCGTGAGACTAGCGGGGGGGCTTTACGAGCAGTACTTC. Protein product: CSVRLAGGLYEQYF.

The chain recombines TRBV9 with TRBJ1-1, with D unclear. Germline V gene sequence: CDR1 SGDLS, CDR2 YYNGEE. CDR3 length equals 15 residues. V dropped 0 bases and J dropped 3 bases, with 12 bases sitting between them. The CDR3 here is CASSVASGLDTEAFF. CDR3 DNA sequence: TGTGCCAGCAGCGTAGCTAGCGGCCTAGACACTGAAGCTTTCTTT.

The chain couples TRBV14 to TRBJ2-7, with TRBD1 matching over 8 bases. CDR3 size: 14 residues. With 6 bases clipped from V and 4 bases from J, the junction kept 8 bases outside the gene matches. From germline, CDR1 is SGHDN and CDR2 FVKESK. In nucleotides, the CDR3 is TGTGCCAGCAGTACCGGACAGGGTAAATACGAGCAGTACTTC. It translates to CASSTGQGKYEQYF.